The present entry profiles one T cell receptor (beta chain) with its context. Per the original data handling: Reference gene primer amplification gave nucleated cell count estimates. Repertoires were generated with immunoSEQ multiplex PCR, while TCRdb's copy carries only in-frame clones and drops some. V, J and clone size are those of that table, while D and trimming were read from the DNA. The sample yields approximately 180,000 clones, 75% to 80% seen once. After removal of 1 base from V and 7 bases from J, the junction contained 6 bases not matched to a gene. Germline V gene sequence: CDR1 LGHDT, CDR2 YNNKEL (reference sequence). This CDR3 is 16 amino acids long. The data belong to a study of blood T cell repertoires in COVID-19. Study-wide background: Acute-phase and convalescent COVID-19 samples originated in the United States, Italy and Spain. PBMCs, B-cell-depleted T cells, or T cells provided the cDNA or gDNA that made up the material.

This sequence was found in a woman in her 70s with acute or convalescent COVID-19. The chain joins TRBV3-1 (or the pseudogene TRBV3-2) to TRBJ2-4, with 11 bases matching TRBD2. The sample was peripheral blood. The CDR3 DNA reads as TGTGCCAGCAGCCAAGCGGCTAGCGGGAGGAGGAACATTCAGTACTTC. This gives the protein CASSQAASGRRNIQYF.